The 25 T cell receptor beta chains in this list originate from one sample, sequenced in a study of T cell responses to AZD1222 COVID-19 vaccine. The data were produced by immunoSEQ multiplex PCR, yet TCRdb's version contains in-frame clones alone and is incomplete. This table has about 190,000 clones, roughly 88% appearing once. Source: peripheral blood, taken on day 0 of AZD1222 vaccination. The source is an adult in good health.

The chain carries TRBV14 and TRBJ1-2; possible D gene TRBD1, 5 bases. Germline V gives CDR1 SGHDN, CDR2 FVKESK. Deletions cut 4 bases from V and 2 bases from J, with 14 bases between. CDR3 length equals 15 residues. CDR3 coding DNA: TGTGCCAGCAGCCTGGGACCGAGTATCAACTATGGCTACACCTTC. This encodes CASSLGPSINYGYTF.

V usage is TRBV4-2 and J usage is TRBJ1-2; TRBD1 agrees at 8 bases. CDR1 is LGHNA and CDR2 is YNFKEQ in the germline V gene. The CDR3 has 14 residues. The junction had 1 base not matched to a gene; V was cut back by 1 base and J by 3 bases. The chain's CDR3 is CASSQAGGDYGYTF. CDR3 bases: TGTGCCAGCAGCCAAGCAGGGGGCGACTATGGCTACACCTTC.

The chain joins TRBV2 to TRBJ2-1; 7 nucleotides line up with TRBD1. The CDR3 runs to 15 residues. Germline CDR1 is SNHLY and CDR2 is FYNNEI. The CDR3 spells CASQGERGSYNEQFF. DNA for the CDR3: TGTGCTTCGCAGGGGGAAAGGGGCTCCTACAATGAGCAGTTCTTC.

The gene calls are TRBV11-3 and TRBJ2-7, with D perhaps TRBD1 or TRBD2 (5 bases each). Germline CDR1 is SGHNT and CDR2 is YENEEA. The CDR3 sequence is 16 residues long. V lost 0 bases and J 0 bases, leaving 12 bases between the germline ends. CDR3 loop: CASSLDGRDGSYEQYF. CDR3 DNA: TGTGCCAGCAGCTTAGATGGCCGGGACGGCTCCTACGAGCAGTACTTC.

This chain connects TRBV7-9 to TRBJ1-2, with D hard to call. The germline V gene encodes CDR1 SEHNR and CDR2 FQNEAQ (reference sequence). This CDR3 region has 13 residues. Trimming pared 5 bases from V and 3 bases from J, leaving 10 bases between. In DNA, the CDR3 is TGTGCCAGCAGCCGACCTGGGGACTATGGCTACACCTTC. The encoded protein is CASSRPGDYGYTF.

This clone has only one observation. The rearrangement uses TRBV7-6 and TRBJ2-5; a weak D match, TRBD2 (6 bases). CDR1 and CDR2 (germline): SGHVS, FNYEAQ. CDR3 length equals 14 residues. V lost 1 base to trimming and J lost 3 bases, with 9 bases between them. The CDR3: CASSLGTTKETQYF. The CDR3 DNA reads TGTGCCAGCAGCTTAGGGACTACAAAAGAGACCCAGTACTTC.

The J gene is TRBJ1-2, the V gene TRBV19; no clear D. V was clipped by 1 base and J by 0 bases, with 9 bases between them. Germline-derived CDR1 and CDR2 are LNHDA and SQIVND (reference sequence). This CDR3 comprises 15 residues. This CDR3 is CASSIGAGANYGYTF. The CDR3 DNA follows: TGTGCCAGTAGTATAGGAGCCGGGGCTAACTATGGCTACACCTTC. Using reference TRBV19 and TRBJ1-2 for the parts outside the CDR3, the full variable domain is DGGITQSPKYLFRKEGQNVTLSCEQNLNHDAMYWYRQDPGQGLRLIYYSQIVNDFQKGDIAEGYSVSREKKESFPLTVTSAQKNPTAFYLCASSIGAGANYGYTFGSGTRLTVV.

The J gene is TRBJ1-4, the V gene TRBV28; D not resolved. This CDR3 has 15 residues. Trimming pared 7 bases from V and 4 bases from J, leaving 16 bases between. CDR1 is MDHEN and CDR2 is SYDVKM in the germline V gene. CDR3 coding DNA: TGTGCCAGCACCCCCGTAGGGCTACGTAATGAAAAACTGTTTTTT. This sequence encodes CASTPVGLRNEKLFF. Based on the CDR3 plus reference TRBV28 and TRBJ1-4, the full variable domain is DVKVTQSSRYLVKRTGEKVFLECVQDMDHENMFWYRQDPGLGLRLIYFSYDVKMKEKGDIPEGYSVSREKKERFSLILESASTNQTSMYLCASTPVGLRNEKLFFGSGTQLSVL.

The chain joins TRBV2 to TRBJ2-2; D not certain. The CDR3 has 16 residues. V was trimmed by 4 bases and J by 0 bases, leaving 12 bases between them. Germline V lookup: CDR1 SNHLY, CDR2 FYNNEI. CDR3 loop: CASSVGWTANTGELFF. The DNA of the CDR3 is TGTGCCAGCAGTGTCGGTTGGACGGCGAACACCGGGGAGCTGTTTTTT.

The chain combines TRBV10-3 with TRBJ2-7, with unresolved D. The germline V gene has CDR1 ENHRY and CDR2 SYGVKD. The CDR3 covers 12 residues. V lost 2 bases and J 2 bases, leaving 4 bases between the germline ends. CDR3 DNA: TGTGCCATCAGTGAGCCCCCCTACGAGCAGTACTTC. It encodes CAISEPPYEQYF.

CDR3 sequence: CAISTSGKADTQYF. CDR3 in DNA: TGTGCCATCAGTACTAGCGGGAAAGCAGATACGCAGTATTTT. This chain links TRBV10-3 with TRBJ2-3, with TRBD2 identical over 10 bases. CDR1 is ENHRY, CDR2 SYGVKD, per germline. After removal of 5 bases from V and 4 bases from J, the junction contained 3 bases not matched to a gene. The CDR3 contains 14 residues.

V usage is TRBV9 and J usage is TRBJ2-2, with D possibly TRBD2 on 5 matching bases. V gave up 3 bases and J gave up 6 bases, with 9 bases separating them. Germline lookup yields CDR1 SGDLS and CDR2 YYNGEE. The CDR3 extends over 13 amino acids. The CDR3 DNA follows: TGTGCCAGCAGCGCGCGGGTCGCCGGGGAGCTGTTTTTT. Translated: CASSARVAGELFF. Drawing the rest from reference TRBV9 and TRBJ2-2, the complete variable domain is DSGVTQTPKHLITATGQRVTLRCSPRSGDLSVYWYQQSLDQGLQFLIQYYNGEERAKGNILERFSAQQFPDLHSELNLSSLELGDSALYFCASSARVAGELFFGEGSRLTVL.

This sequence joins TRBV5-1 and TRBJ2-2; the D is unclear. CDR1 and CDR2 from the germline V gene are SGHRS and YFSETQ. V was pared by 5 bases and J by 1 base, with 15 bases between. This CDR3 is built from 16 residues. Here the CDR3 reads CASSSSRQVNTGELFF. CDR3 nucleotides: TGCGCCAGCAGTTCGTCTAGGCAGGTGAACACCGGGGAGCTGTTTTTT. Combining the CDR3 with reference TRBV5-1 and TRBJ2-2 gives the whole variable domain KAGVTQTPRYLIKTRGQQVTLSCSPISGHRSVSWYQQTPGQGLQFLFEYFSETQRNKGNFPGRFSGRQFSNSRSEMNVSTLELGDSALYLCASSSSRQVNTGELFFGEGSRLTVL.

The rearrangement joins TRBV9 to TRBJ2-2, with no clear D. Germline-derived CDR1 and CDR2 are SGDLS and YYNGEE. The V and J ends lost 0 bases and 4 bases respectively, with 4 bases between them. The CDR3 runs to 13 residues. The DNA of the CDR3 is TGTGCCAGCAGCGTAGATCTCACCGGGGAGCTGTTTTTT. Translated, it gives CASSVDLTGELFF.

The chain combines TRBV7-3 with TRBJ1-3; 7 bases line up with TRBD1. With 5 bases clipped from V and 8 bases from J, the junction kept 12 bases outside the gene matches. CDR1 and CDR2 from the germline V gene are SGHTA and FQGTGA. This CDR3 has 15 residues. Written as DNA, the CDR3 is TGTGCCAGCAGCCTTACCGGGACAGCCGGACACACCATATATTTT. It is translated as CASSLTGTAGHTIYF.

The chain employs TRBV19 and TRBJ2-1; D is ambiguous. Germline V gives CDR1 LNHDA, CDR2 SQIVND (reference sequence). CDR3 length equals 13 residues. V was cut by 3 bases and J by 16 bases, with 19 bases left in between. CDR3: CASSIQRSPLRFF. The CDR3 region has the DNA TGTGCCAGTAGTATTCAAAGGAGTCCCCTAAGATTCTTC. The full variable domain, rest sourced from reference TRBV19 and TRBJ2-1, is DGGITQSPKYLFRKEGQNVTLSCEQNLNHDAMYWYRQDPGQGLRLIYYSQIVNDFQKGDIAEGYSVSREKKESFPLTVTSAQKNPTAFYLCASSIQRSPLRFFGPGTRLTVL.

The V gene is TRBV7-3, the J gene TRBJ1-1, with TRBD1 matching over 7 bases. Germline CDR1 reads SGHTA; CDR2 reads FQGTGA. The CDR3 is made up of 13 amino acids. Trimming took 3 bases from V and 3 from J; bases not matched to a gene: 1. CDR3 in amino acids: CASSFDRDTEAFF. In DNA, the CDR3 is TGTGCCAGCAGCTTCGACAGGGACACTGAAGCTTTCTTT.

V gene TRBV5-5 combines with J gene TRBJ1-1; D is uncertain. Trimming removed 0 bases at V and 8 bases at J, with 11 bases between. Germline V lookup: CDR1 SGHKS, CDR2 YYEKEE (reference sequence). This CDR3 is built from 13 residues. The DNA of the CDR3 is TGTGCCAGCAGCTTGGCGCCCACCGGAGAAGCTTTCTTT. The encoded protein is CASSLAPTGEAFF.

The gene calls are TRBV18 and TRBJ1-5, with 8 positions matching TRBD1. This CDR3 contains 16 residues. V shed 1 base and J 4 bases; nucleotides not matched to a gene: 6. Looked up from germline, CDR1 is KGHSH and CDR2 is LQKENI. Written as DNA, the CDR3 is TGTGCCAGCTCACCACGGTCAGGACAGGGTAATCAGCCCCAGCATTTT. Protein sequence: CASSPRSGQGNQPQHF.

V and J are TRBV28 and TRBJ1-4; D possibly corresponds to TRBD1 (5 bases). The germline V gene has CDR1 MDHEN and CDR2 SYDVKM. CDR3 length equals 16 residues. The V end was cut by 5 bases, the J end by 0 bases, with 13 bases between. CDR3 coding DNA: TGTGCCAGCAGTCTACCTGGGGCCGCAACTAATGAAAAACTGTTTTTT. This encodes CASSLPGAATNEKLFF. Looking up the rest from reference TRBV28 and TRBJ1-4 gives the full variable domain: DVKVTQSSRYLVKRTGEKVFLECVQDMDHENMFWYRQDPGLGLRLIYFSYDVKMKEKGDIPEGYSVSREKKERFSLILESASTNQTSMYLCASSLPGAATNEKLFFGSGTQLSVL.

Note on this clone: Additional DNA sequences in this sample encode the identical CDR3. J is TRBJ2-6 and V is TRBV14; 9 nucleotides line up with TRBD1. Germline-derived CDR1 and CDR2 are SGHDN and FVKESK. This CDR3 has 17 amino acids. Losses at the gene ends were 6 bases for V and 1 base for J; bases not matched to a gene: 7. The CDR3 nucleotides read TGTGCCAGCAGTCCCGGACAGGGGAGGTCTGGGGCCAACGTCCTGACTTTC. This encodes CASSPGQGRSGANVLTF.

The genes are TRBV7-2 and TRBJ1-2, with 9 positions matching TRBD1. This CDR3 has 14 residues. The V gene end was trimmed by 7 bases and the J gene end by 7 bases; junction bases not matched to a gene: 10. Germline CDR1 is SGHTA and CDR2 is FQGNSA. The CDR3: CASILGQGRFGYTF. CDR3 coding DNA: TGTGCCAGCATCCTCGGACAGGGGAGATTTGGCTACACCTTC.

The rearrangement links TRBV7-9 to TRBJ1-1; the match to TRBD1 covers 8 bases. The germline gives CDR1 SEHNR, CDR2 FQNEAQ (reference sequence). V dropped 4 bases and J dropped 4; count of bases not matched to a gene: 8. The CDR3 runs to 15 residues. The CDR3: CASSSQQGEGTEAFF. The CDR3 DNA is TGTGCCAGCAGCTCTCAACAGGGGGAGGGCACTGAAGCTTTCTTT.

This chain uses TRBV19 with TRBJ1-2; D might be TRBD1 (5 bases). V was trimmed by 0 bases and J by 5 bases, leaving 10 bases between them. CDR1 is LNHDA, CDR2 SQIVND, per germline (reference sequence). CDR3 length: 14 amino acids. CDR3 sequence (DNA): TGTGCCAGTAGTATAGATCCCAGGGCGTATGGCTACACCTTC. Protein sequence: CASSIDPRAYGYTF.

The chain uses TRBV2 and TRBJ1-4; 9 positions match TRBD1. The CDR3 loop spans 14 amino acids. Germline V gene lookup returns CDR1 SNHLY and CDR2 FYNNEI. J lost 6 bases, V lost 7 bases, and 6 bases had no gene match. The CDR3 DNA reads as TGTGCCAGCAATAACCGGGACAGGGATGAAAAACTGTTTTTT. Protein: CASNNRDRDEKLFF.